The source of this T cell receptor (beta chain) is a study of blood T cell repertoires in COVID-19. Study background: Sites in the United States, Italy and Spain provided acute and convalescent COVID-19 samples. T cells, B-cell-depleted T cells, or PBMCs supplied cDNA or gDNA.

As handled by the study authors: Estimation of nucleated cell counts was performed using reference gene primer amplification. The method was immunoSEQ multiplex PCR; TCRdb's version includes in-frame clones alone and lacks a portion of them. V and J calls and clone size come straight from that table; D and trimming were deduced from the DNA. The table has approximately 250,000 clones, about 82% seen once; the top ten hold approximately 6%. The Seattle patients, enrolled during active infection, were followed longitudinally. J gave up 4 bases and V 5 bases, and 5 bases lay outside the gene matches. The V gene's germline CDR1 is SGHTA and CDR2 FQGNSA. The CDR3 contains 15 residues.

This clonotype originated in a woman of 80 years or more with COVID-19, enrolled during active disease. Sequences were obtained from peripheral blood. The rearrangement uses TRBV7-2 and TRBJ2-1; 10 positions agree with TRBD2. CDR3 DNA: TGTGCCAGCAGCCCCGCTAGCGGGGGATACAATGAGCAGTTCTTC. It specifies CASSPASGGYNEQFF.